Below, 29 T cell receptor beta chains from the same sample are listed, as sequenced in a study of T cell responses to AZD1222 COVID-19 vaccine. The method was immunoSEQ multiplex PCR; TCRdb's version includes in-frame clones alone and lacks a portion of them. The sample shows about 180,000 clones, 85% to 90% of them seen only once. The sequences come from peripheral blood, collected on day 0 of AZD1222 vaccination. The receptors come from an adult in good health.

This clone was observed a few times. CDR3 bases: TGTGCCAGCAGGGACAGGGGCTCCTACGAGCAGTACGTC. This encodes CASRDRGSYEQYV. The chain couples TRBV5-4 to TRBJ2-7, with 9 bases fitting TRBD1. CDR3 size: 13 residues. Germline CDR1 SGHNT, CDR2 YYREEE (reference sequence). V lost 5 bases to trimming and J lost 0 bases; unmatched junction nucleotides: 0.

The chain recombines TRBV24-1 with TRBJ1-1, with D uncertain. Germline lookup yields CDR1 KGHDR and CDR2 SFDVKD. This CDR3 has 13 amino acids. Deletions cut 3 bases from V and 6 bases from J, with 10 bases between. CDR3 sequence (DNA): TGTGCCACCAGTGATGCCACTCTTTCTGAAGCTTTCTTT. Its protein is CATSDATLSEAFF.

As DNA, the CDR3 is TGTGCCAGCAGTCTCCCCCTGATTGGGTCGTTTAATTCACCCCTCCACTTT. It encodes CASSLPLIGSFNSPLHF. J is TRBJ1-6 and V is TRBV28; D is undetermined. V was trimmed by 5 bases and J by 6 bases, leaving 20 bases between them. The CDR3 loop spans 17 amino acids. The germline V gene encodes CDR1 MDHEN and CDR2 SYDVKM.

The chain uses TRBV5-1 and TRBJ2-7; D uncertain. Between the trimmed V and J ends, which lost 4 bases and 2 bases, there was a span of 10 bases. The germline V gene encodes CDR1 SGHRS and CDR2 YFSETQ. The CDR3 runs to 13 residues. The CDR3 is CASSPDQTYEQYF. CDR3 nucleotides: TGCGCCAGCAGCCCGGACCAGACCTACGAGCAGTACTTC. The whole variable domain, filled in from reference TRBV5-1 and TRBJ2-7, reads KAGVTQTPRYLIKTRGQQVTLSCSPISGHRSVSWYQQTPGQGLQFLFEYFSETQRNKGNFPGRFSGRQFSNSRSEMNVSTLELGDSALYLCASSPDQTYEQYFGPGTRLTVT.

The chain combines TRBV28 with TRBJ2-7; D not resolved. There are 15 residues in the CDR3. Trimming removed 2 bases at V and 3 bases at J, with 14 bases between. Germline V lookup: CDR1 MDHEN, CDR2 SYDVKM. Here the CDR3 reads CASSLKAAGYYEQYF. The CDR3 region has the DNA TGTGCCAGCAGTTTAAAGGCAGCCGGATACTACGAGCAGTACTTC.

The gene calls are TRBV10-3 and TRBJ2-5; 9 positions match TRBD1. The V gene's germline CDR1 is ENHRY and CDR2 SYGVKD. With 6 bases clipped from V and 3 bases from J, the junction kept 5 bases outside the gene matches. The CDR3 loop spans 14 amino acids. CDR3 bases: TGTGCCATCAGGGGGACAGGGTCTGAAGAGACCCAGTACTTC. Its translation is CAIRGTGSEETQYF.

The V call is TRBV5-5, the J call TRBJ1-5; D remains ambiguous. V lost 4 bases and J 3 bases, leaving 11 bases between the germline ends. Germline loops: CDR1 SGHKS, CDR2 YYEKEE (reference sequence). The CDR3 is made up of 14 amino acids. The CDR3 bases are TGTGCCAGCAGCACTAGACTCATCAATCAGCCCCAGCATTTT. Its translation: CASSTRLINQPQHF.

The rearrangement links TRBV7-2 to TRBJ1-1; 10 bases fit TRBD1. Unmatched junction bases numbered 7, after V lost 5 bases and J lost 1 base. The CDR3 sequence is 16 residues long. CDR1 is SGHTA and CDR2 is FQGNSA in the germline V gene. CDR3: CASSRGDRGGNTEAFF. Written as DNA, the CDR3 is TGTGCCAGCAGCCGGGGGGACAGGGGTGGGAACACTGAAGCTTTCTTT.

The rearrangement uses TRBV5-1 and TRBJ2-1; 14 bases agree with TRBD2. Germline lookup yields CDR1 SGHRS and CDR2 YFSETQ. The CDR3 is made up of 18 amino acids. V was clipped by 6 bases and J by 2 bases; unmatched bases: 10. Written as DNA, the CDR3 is TGCGCCAGCAAGACTAGCGGGGGGGCCCTTTTCACCTACAATGAGCAGTTCTTC. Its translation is CASKTSGGALFTYNEQFF.

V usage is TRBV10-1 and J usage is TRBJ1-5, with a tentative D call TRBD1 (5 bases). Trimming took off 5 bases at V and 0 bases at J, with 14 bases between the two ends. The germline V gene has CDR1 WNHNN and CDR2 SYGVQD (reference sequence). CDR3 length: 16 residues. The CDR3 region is CASSPGGVGSNQPQHF. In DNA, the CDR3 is TGCGCCAGCAGTCCGGGAGGGGTGGGTAGCAATCAGCCCCAGCATTTT.

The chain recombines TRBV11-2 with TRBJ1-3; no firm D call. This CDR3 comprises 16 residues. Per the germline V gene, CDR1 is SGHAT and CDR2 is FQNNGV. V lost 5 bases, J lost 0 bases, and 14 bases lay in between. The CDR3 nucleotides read TGTGCCAGCAGCCGGGAAGAAGTCCTCTCTGGAAACACCATATATTTT. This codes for CASSREEVLSGNTIYF.

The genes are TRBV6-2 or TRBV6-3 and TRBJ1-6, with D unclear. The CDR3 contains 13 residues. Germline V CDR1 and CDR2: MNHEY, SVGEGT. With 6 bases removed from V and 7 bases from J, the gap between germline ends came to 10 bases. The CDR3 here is CASSQRGNSPLHF. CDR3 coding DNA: TGTGCCAGCAGCCAGCGCGGAAATTCACCCCTCCACTTT.

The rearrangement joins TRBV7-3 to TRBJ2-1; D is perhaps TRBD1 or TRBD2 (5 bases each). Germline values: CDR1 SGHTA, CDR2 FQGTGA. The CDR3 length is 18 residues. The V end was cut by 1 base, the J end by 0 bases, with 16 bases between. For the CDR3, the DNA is TGTGCCAGCAGCTTAAGTGGAAGGGACCACAGCTCCTACAATGAGCAGTTCTTC. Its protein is CASSLSGRDHSSYNEQFF.

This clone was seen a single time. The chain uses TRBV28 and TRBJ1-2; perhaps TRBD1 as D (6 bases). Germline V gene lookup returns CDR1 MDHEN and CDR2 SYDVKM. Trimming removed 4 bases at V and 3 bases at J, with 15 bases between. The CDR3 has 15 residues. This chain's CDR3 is CASSSPRGAHYGYTF. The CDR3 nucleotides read TGTGCCAGCAGTTCCCCTCGGGGGGCGCACTATGGCTACACCTTC.

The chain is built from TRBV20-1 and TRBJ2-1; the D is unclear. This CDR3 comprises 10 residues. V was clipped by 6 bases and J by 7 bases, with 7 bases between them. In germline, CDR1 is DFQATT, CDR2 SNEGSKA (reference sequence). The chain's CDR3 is CSADINEQFF. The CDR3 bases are TGCAGTGCCGACATAAATGAGCAGTTCTTC.

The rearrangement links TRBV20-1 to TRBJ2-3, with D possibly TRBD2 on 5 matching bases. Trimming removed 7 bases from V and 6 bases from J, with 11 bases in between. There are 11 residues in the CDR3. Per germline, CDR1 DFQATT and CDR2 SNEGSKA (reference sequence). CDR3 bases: TGCAGTGGGAGGAGAGGGGATACGCAGTATTTT. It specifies CSGRRGDTQYF.

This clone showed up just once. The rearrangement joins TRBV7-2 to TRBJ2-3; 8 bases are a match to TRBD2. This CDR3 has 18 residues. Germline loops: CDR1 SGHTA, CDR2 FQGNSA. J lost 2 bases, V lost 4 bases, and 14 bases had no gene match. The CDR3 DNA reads TGTGCCAGCAGCTCCCCACCACTAGCGGAAGACCCCACAGATACGCAGTATTTT. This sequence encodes CASSSPPLAEDPTDTQYF.

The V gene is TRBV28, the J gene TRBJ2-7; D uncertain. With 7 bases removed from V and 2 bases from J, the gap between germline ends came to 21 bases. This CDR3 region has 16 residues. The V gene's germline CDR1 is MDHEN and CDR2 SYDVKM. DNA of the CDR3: TGTGCCAGCATTCCTACTATTGCGGAAGGCACCTACGAGCAGTACTTC. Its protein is CASIPTIAEGTYEQYF.

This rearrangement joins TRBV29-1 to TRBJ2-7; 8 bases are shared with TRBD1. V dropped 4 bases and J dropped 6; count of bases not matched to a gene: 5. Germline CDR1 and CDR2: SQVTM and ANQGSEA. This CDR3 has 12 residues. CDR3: CSVGRDRSEQYF. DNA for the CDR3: TGCAGCGTTGGGCGGGACAGGTCCGAGCAGTACTTC.

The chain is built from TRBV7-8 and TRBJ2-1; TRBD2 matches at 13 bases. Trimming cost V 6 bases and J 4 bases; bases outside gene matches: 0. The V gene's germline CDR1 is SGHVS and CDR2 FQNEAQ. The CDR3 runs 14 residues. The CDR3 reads CASRLAGGYNEQFF. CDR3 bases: TGTGCCAGCAGACTAGCGGGAGGGTACAATGAGCAGTTCTTC.

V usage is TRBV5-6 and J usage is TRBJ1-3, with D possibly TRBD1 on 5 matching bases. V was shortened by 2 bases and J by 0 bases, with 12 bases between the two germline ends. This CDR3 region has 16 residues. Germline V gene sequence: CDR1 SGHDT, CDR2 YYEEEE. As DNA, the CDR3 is TGTGCCAGCAGCTTTAGGGGCTCAAACTCTGGAAACACCATATATTTT. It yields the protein CASSFRGSNSGNTIYF.

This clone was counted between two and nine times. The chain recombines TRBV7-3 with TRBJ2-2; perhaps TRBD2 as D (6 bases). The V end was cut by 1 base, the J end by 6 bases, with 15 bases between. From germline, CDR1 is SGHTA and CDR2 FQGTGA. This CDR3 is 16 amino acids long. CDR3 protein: CASSLRPSGLPGELFF. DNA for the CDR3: TGTGCCAGCAGCTTAAGGCCCTCGGGACTTCCCGGGGAGCTGTTTTTT.

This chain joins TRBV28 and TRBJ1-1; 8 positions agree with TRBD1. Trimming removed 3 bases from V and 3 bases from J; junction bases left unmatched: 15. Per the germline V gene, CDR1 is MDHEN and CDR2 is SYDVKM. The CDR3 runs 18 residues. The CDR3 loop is CASSFPQGALLRDTEAFF. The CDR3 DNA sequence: TGTGCCAGCAGTTTCCCGCAGGGGGCGTTGCTTCGGGACACTGAAGCTTTCTTT.

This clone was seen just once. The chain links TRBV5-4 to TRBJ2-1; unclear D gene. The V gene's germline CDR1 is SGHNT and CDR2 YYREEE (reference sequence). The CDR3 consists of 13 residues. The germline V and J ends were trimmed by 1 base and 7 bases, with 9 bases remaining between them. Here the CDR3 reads CASSLKVGNEQFF. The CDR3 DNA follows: TGTGCCAGCAGCTTGAAGGTGGGAAATGAGCAGTTCTTC.

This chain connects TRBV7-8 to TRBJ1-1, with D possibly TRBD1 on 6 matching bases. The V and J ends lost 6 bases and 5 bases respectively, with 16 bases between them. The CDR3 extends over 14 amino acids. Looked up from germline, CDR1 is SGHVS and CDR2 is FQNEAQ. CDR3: CASSSTTGTTEAFF. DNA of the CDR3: TGTGCCAGCAGTTCTACGACAGGTACGACTGAAGCTTTCTTT.

CDR3 coding DNA: TGTGCCAGCAGTTTGATCTCAGGGGCGTCGATCTACGAGCAGTACTTC. Protein: CASSLISGASIYEQYF. The chain combines TRBV6-5 with TRBJ2-7, with a possible D match to TRBD1 (6 bases). CDR1 MNHEY and CDR2 SVGAGI come from the germline V gene. Trimming shortened V by 4 bases and J by 3 bases, and 19 bases separated the two germline ends. The CDR3 extends over 16 amino acids.

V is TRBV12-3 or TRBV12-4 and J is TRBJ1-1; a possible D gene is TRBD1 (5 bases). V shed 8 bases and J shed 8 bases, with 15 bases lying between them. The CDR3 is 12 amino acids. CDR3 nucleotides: TGTGCCAGCGAGTCTTTTCGGGGGGAAGCTTTCTTT. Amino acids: CASESFRGEAFF.

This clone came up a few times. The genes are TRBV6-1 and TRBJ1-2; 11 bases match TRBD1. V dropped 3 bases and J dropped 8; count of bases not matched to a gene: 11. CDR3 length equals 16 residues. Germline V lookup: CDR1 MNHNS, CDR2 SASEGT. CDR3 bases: TGTGCCAGCAGTGATAAGGTTAGGACAGGGGGCGCAGGCTACACCTTC. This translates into CASSDKVRTGGAGYTF.

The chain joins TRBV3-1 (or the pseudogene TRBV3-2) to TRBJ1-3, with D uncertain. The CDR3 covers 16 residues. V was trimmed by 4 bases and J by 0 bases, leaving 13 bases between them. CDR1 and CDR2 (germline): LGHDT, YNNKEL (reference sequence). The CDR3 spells CASSRNPALSGNTIYF. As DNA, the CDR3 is TGTGCCAGCAGCCGAAACCCGGCACTCTCTGGAAACACCATATATTTT.